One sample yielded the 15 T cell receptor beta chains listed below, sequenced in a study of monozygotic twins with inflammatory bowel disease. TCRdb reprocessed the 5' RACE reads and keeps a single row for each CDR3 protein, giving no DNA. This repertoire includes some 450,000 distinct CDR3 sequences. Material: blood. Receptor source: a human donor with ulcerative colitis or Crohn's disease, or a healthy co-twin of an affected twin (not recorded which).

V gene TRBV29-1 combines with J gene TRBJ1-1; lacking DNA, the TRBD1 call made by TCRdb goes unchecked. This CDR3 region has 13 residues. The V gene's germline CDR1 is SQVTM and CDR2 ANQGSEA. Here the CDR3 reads CSAGQGSRTEAFF.

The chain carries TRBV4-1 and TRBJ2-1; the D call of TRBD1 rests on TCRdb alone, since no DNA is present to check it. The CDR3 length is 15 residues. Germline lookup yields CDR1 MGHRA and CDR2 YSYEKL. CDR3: CASSLGSVWGVEQFF.

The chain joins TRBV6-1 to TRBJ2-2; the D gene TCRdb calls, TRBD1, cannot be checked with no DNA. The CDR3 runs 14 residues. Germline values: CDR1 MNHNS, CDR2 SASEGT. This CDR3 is CASSRTGGSGELFF.

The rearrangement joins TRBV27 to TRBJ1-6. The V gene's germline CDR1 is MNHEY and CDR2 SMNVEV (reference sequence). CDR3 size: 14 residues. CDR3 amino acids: CASSFTLRNSPLHF.

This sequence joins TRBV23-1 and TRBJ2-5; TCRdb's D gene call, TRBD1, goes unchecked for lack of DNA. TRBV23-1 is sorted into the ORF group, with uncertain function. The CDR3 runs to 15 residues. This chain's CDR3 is CASSQLRWTGETQYF.

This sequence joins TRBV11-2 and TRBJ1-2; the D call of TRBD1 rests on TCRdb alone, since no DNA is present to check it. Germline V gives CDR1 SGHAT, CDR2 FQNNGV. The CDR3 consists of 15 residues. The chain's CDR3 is CASSPRDRASSGYTF.

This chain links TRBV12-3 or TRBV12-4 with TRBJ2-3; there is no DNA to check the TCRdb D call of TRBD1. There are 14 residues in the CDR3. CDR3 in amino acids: CASSPPPGTDTQYF.

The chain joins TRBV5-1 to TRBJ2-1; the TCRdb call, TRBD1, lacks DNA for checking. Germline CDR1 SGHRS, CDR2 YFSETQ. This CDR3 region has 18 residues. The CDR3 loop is CASSPRGGTPSSYNEQFF.

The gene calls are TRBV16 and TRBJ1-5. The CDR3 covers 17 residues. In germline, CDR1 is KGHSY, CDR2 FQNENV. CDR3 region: CASSQSGWGGGNQPQHF.

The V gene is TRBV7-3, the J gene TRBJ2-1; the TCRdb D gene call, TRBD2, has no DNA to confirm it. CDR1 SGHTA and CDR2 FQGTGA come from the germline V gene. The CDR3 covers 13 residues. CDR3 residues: CASSLGLENEQFF.

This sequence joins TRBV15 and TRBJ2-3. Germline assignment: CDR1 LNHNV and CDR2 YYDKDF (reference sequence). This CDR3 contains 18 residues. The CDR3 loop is CATSRRSADRGHTDTQYF.

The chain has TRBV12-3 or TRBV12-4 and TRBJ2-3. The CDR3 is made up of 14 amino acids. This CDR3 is CASSLGDFTDTQYF.

The chain's CDR3 is CASSSGRELFF. The chain couples TRBV5-6 to TRBJ2-2. The CDR3 length is 11 residues. Per the germline V gene, CDR1 is SGHDT and CDR2 is YYEEEE.

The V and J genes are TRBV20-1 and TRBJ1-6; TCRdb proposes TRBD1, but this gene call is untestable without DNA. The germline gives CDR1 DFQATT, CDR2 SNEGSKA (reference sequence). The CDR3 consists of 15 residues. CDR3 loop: CSAIQGGGLGSPLHF.

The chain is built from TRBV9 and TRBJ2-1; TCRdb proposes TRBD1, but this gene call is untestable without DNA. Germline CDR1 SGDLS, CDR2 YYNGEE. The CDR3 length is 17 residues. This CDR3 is CASSVVGVGRGNNEQFF.